This T cell receptor (beta chain) was sequenced for a study of shared clonotypes between healthy human individuals. Nashville, Tennessee was home to all donors, who were Caucasian adults. General study points: About 4.5% of naive CD4 clonotypes were common to several donors. Larger richness was generally estimated for naive than memory subsets.

Clones were sequenced by immunoSEQ multiplex PCR, and TCRdb holds only the in-frame ones, with some missing. The sample carries roughly 2.5 million clones, approximately 90% recorded once. This clone has a single count. Its antigen is unidentified. The CDR3 loop spans 16 amino acids. Germline CDR1 reads SGHRS; CDR2 reads YFSETQ. V lost 0 bases to trimming and J lost 1 base, with 8 bases between them. The sequence derives from a man younger than 35 in good health. The V gene is TRBV5-1, the J gene TRBJ2-6; D gene unclear. The specimen was naive CD4+ T cells sorted from blood. Subset of the sample: CD45RA+ positively selected. Here the CDR3 DNA reads TGCGCCAGCAGCTTGGGGCATGGATCTGGGGCCAACGTCCTGACTTTC. Translated: CASSLGHGSGANVLTF.